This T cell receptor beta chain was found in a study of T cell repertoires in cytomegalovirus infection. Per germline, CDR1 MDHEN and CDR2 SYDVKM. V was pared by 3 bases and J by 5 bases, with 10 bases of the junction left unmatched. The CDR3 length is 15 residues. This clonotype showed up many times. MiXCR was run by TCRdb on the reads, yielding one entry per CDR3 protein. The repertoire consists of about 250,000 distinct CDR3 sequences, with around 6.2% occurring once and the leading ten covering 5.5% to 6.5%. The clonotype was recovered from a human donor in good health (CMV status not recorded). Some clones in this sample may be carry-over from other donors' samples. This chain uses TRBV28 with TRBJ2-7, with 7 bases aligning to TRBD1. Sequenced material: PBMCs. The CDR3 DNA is TGTGCCAGCAGTTTTAGGGGGCTTACTAGGAACGAGCAGTACTTC. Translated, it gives CASSFRGLTRNEQYF.